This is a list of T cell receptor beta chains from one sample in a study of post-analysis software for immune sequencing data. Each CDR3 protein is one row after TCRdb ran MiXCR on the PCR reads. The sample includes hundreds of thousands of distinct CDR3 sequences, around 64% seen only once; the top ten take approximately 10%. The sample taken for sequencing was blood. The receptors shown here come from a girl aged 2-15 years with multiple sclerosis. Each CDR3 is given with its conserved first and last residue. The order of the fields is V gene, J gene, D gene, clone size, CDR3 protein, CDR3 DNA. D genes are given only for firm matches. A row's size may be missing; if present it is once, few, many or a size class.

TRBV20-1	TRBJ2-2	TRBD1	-	CSASMASGQGITGELFF	TGCAGTGCTAGTATGGCTTCGGGACAGGGAATTACCGGGGAGCTGTTTTTT
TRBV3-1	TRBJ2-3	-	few	CASSQADLAGDTQYF	TGTGCCAGCAGCCAAGCGGACCTAGCAGGAGATACGCAGTATTTT
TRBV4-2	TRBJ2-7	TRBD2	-	CASSRRSGTSGSYEQYF	TGTGCCAGCAGCCGAAGATCGGGGACTAGCGGGAGCTACGAGCAGTACTTC
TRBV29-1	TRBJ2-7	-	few	CSAFSQSYEQYF	TGCAGCGCCTTCTCACAGTCCTACGAGCAGTACTTC
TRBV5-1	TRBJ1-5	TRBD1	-	CASSYGTGANQPQHF	TGCGCCAGCAGCTACGGGACAGGAGCCAATCAGCCCCAGCATTTT
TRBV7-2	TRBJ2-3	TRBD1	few	CASSLGQLTDTQYF	TGTGCCAGCAGCTTGGGACAGTTGACAGATACGCAGTATTTT
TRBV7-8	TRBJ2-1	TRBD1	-	CASSIRGQAYNEQFF	TGTGCCAGCAGTATCAGGGGACAGGCCTACAATGAGCAGTTCTTC
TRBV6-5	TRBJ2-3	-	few	CASSGATRTDTQYF	TGTGCCAGCAGTGGGGCCACTAGGACAGATACGCAGTATTTT
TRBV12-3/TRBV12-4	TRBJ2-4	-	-	CASSRGRPGEQYF	TGTGCCAGCAGTCGAGGCCGCCCGGGGGAGCAGTACTTC
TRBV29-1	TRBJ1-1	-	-	CSVELELSGQAFF	TGCAGCGTTGAATTAGAGTTATCGGGTCAAGCTTTCTTT
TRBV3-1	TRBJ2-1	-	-	CASSFALNEQFF	TGTGCCAGCAGTTTCGCCCTCAATGAGCAGTTCTTC
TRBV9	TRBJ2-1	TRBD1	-	CASSTRDRGVNEQFF	TGTGCCAGCAGCACCCGGGACAGGGGTGTTAATGAGCAGTTCTTC
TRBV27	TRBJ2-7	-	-	CASSSGTFGEQYF	TGTGCCAGCAGTTCCGGGACATTCGGCGAGCAGTACTTC
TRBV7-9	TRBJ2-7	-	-	CASSLSHYEQYF	TGTGCCAGCAGCTTATCTCACTACGAGCAGTACTTC
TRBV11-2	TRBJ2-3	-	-	CASSPKQDPLATDTQYF	TGTGCCAGCAGCCCAAAACAGGACCCCCTTGCCACAGATACGCAGTATTTT
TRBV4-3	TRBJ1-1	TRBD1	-	CASSQDSGQGRAFF	TGCGCCAGCAGCCAAGATTCGGGACAGGGCAGGGCTTTCTTT
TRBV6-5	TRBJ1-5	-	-	CASSYSHNQPQHF	TGTGCCAGCAGTTACTCGCACAATCAGCCCCAGCATTTT
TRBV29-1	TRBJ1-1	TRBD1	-	CSGWWGGTGNTEAFF	TGCAGCGGTTGGTGGGGGGGGACAGGGAACACTGAAGCTTTCTTT
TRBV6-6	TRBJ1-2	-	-	CASSYSESYGYTF	TGTGCCAGCAGTTACTCGGAAAGTTATGGCTACACCTTC
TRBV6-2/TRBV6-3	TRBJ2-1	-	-	CASSYSIAANSYNEQFF	TGTGCCAGCAGTTACTCAATAGCGGCGAACTCCTACAATGAGCAGTTCTTC
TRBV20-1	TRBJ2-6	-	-	CSARDQGAGANVLTF	TGCAGTGCTAGAGATCAGGGCGCTGGGGCCAACGTCCTGACTTTC
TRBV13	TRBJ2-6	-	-	CASSDRANVLTF	TGTGCCAGCAGCGACCGGGCCAACGTCCTGACTTTC
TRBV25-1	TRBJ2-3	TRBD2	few	CAGGRLAGGPDTQYF	TGTGCCGGCGGCCGACTAGCGGGGGGGCCAGATACGCAGTATTTT
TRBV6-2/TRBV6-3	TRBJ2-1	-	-	CASSFYVYNEQFF	TGTGCCAGCAGTTTTTACGTTTACAATGAGCAGTTCTTC
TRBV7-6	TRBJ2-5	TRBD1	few	CASSPRTGGTQYF	TGTGCCAGCAGCCCGAGGACAGGGGGGACCCAGTACTTC
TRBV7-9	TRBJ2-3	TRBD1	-	CASATTGGLDTQYF	TGTGCCAGCGCAACAACAGGGGGCTTAGATACGCAGTATTTT
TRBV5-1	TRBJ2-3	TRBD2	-	CASSLGRTSGPRTDTQYF	TGCGCCAGCAGCTTGGGGAGGACTAGCGGCCCCCGTACGGATACGCAGTATTTT
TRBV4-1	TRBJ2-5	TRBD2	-	CASSLGLAGDGETQYF	TGCGCCAGCAGCCTCGGACTAGCGGGAGATGGGGAGACCCAGTACTTC
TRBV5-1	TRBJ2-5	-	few	CASRRRGPSGETQYF	TGCGCCAGCAGGAGGAGGGGGCCTAGCGGAGAGACCCAGTACTTC
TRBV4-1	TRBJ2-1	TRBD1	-	CASRPLGGQGANEQFF	TGCGCCAGCAGGCCTCTAGGGGGACAGGGGGCGAATGAGCAGTTCTTC
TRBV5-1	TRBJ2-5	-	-	CASSLATGAGETQYF	TGCGCCAGCAGCTTGGCCACAGGAGCGGGAGAGACCCAGTACTTC
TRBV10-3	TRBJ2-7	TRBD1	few	CAISPGQGSDEQYF	TGTGCCATCAGTCCCGGACAGGGGTCGGACGAGCAGTACTTC
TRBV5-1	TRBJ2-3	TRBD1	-	CASSLTSQGEDTQYF	TGCGCCAGCAGCTTGACTTCCCAGGGGGAAGATACGCAGTATTTT
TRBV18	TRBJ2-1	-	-	CASSPQTGYNEQFF	TGTGCCAGCTCACCACAAACAGGCTACAATGAGCAGTTCTTC
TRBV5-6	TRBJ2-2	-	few	CASSLEQGNTGELFF	TGTGCCAGCAGCTTGGAACAGGGGAACACCGGGGAGCTGTTTTTT
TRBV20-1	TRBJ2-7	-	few	CSARGAGNSYEQYF	TGCAGTGCTAGAGGGGCCGGCAACTCCTACGAGCAGTACTTC
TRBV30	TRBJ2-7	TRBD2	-	CAWSQAGVLREQYF	TGTGCCTGGAGTCAAGCGGGAGTTCTACGCGAGCAGTACTTC
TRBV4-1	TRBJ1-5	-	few	CASSQDEGVSNQPQHF	TGCGCCAGCAGCCAAGACGAAGGGGTTAGCAATCAGCCCCAGCATTTT
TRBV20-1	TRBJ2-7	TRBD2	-	CSASQLAGAYEQYF	TGCAGTGCTAGCCAACTAGCGGGAGCCTACGAGCAGTACTTC
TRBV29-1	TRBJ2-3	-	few	CSVLIDTQYF	TGCAGCGTGTTGATAGATACGCAGTATTTT